This TCR beta chain appears in the sequencing data of a study of T cell responses to AZD1222 COVID-19 vaccine. Turning to the study itself: Second-dose groups at about 4 or about 12 weeks were pooled.

The table came from immunoSEQ multiplex PCR; TCRdb's copy has only in-frame clones and leaves some out. The data contain about 120,000 clones, 92% of them singletons. About this clone: What it recognizes is unknown.

General study findings and limits: Clonal diversity may have been underestimated, and the donors were mostly white British, with more females than males. Seropositive status at baseline applied to only a handful of AZD1222 recipients.

This material consisted of peripheral blood, taken on day 0 of AZD1222 vaccination. The source is an adult in good health.

For the CDR3, the DNA is TGTGCCAGCAGCTTAGGCGACTATGGCTACACCTTC. It translates to CASSLGDYGYTF. The chain links TRBV11-2 to TRBJ1-2; D unresolved. The CDR3 consists of 12 residues. Germline CDR1 and CDR2: SGHAT and FQNNGV. Trimming pared 1 base from V and 3 bases from J, leaving 3 bases between.